These 16 T cell receptor beta chains were all obtained from the same sample, sequenced in a study of response to subunit inactivated influenza vaccine. TCRdb ran MiXCR on the RT-PCR reads and lists one entry per CDR3 protein. Here the sample spans about 700,000 distinct CDR3 sequences, roughly 14% being singletons. Here the sequenced sample was PBMCs from blood, taken around 14 days before vaccination. These receptors all come from a man aged 50-60 years who received an inactivated influenza vaccine.

This clonotype was observed a handful of times. The rearrangement links TRBV12-3 or TRBV12-4 to TRBJ2-7, with 9 positions matching TRBD1. This CDR3 comprises 15 residues. V was clipped by 4 bases and J by 0 bases; unmatched bases: 4. The CDR3 spells CASSSGQGYSYEQYF. The DNA of the CDR3 is TGTGCCAGCAGTTCCGGACAGGGGTACTCCTACGAGCAGTACTTC.

This chain uses TRBV12-3 or TRBV12-4 with TRBJ2-7; D remains unclear. V lost 3 bases and J lost 2, with 8 bases in between. The CDR3 totals 13 residues. The CDR3 sequence is CASSFGSTYEQYF. CDR3 bases: TGTGCCAGCAGTTTTGGGTCCACCTACGAGCAGTACTTC.

This clonotype was detected many times. V and J are TRBV6-5 and TRBJ2-3; 10 nucleotides align to TRBD2. With V trimmed by 2 bases and J by 6 bases, 5 bases remained unmatched. The germline CDR1 and CDR2 sequences are MNHEY and SVGAGI. This CDR3 contains 15 residues. The CDR3, as DNA: TGTGCCAGCAGTTACGAAGCGGGGGGGGTGGATACGCAGTATTTT. Protein: CASSYEAGGVDTQYF.

This clonotype has just a few counts. This rearrangement joins TRBV9 to TRBJ2-1; D gene ambiguous. Germline CDR1 and CDR2: SGDLS and YYNGEE. V dropped 0 bases and J dropped 8 bases, with 12 bases sitting between them. This CDR3 is built from 14 residues. The CDR3 DNA sequence: TGTGCCAGCAGCGTAGTTTCACCGGGTGATGAGCAGTTCTTC. Amino acids: CASSVVSPGDEQFF.

This clonotype was counted only a few times. The chain carries TRBV28 and TRBJ1-2; 10 bases fit TRBD1. The CDR3 has 15 amino acids. The germline gives CDR1 MDHEN, CDR2 SYDVKM. With V trimmed by 3 bases and J by 7 bases, 8 bases remained unmatched. In DNA, the CDR3 is TGTGCCAGCAGTTTCGGGCGACAGGGGGCGAGTGGCTACACCTTC. Amino acid sequence: CASSFGRQGASGYTF.

This clonotype was counted ten times or more. J is TRBJ1-5 and V is TRBV2, with D unclear. CDR3 length equals 16 residues. From germline, CDR1 is SNHLY and CDR2 FYNNEI. V was trimmed by 0 bases and J by 1 base, leaving 10 bases between them. The CDR3 bases are TGTGCCAGCAGTGAAGCGCTGGGGTTGAGCAATCAGCCCCAGCATTTT. It specifies CASSEALGLSNQPQHF. The whole variable domain, remainder taken from reference TRBV2 and TRBJ1-5, is EPEVTQTPSHQVTQMGQEVILRCVPISNHLYFYWYRQILGQKVEFLVSFYNNEISEKSEIFDDQFSVERPDGSNFTLKIRSTKLEDSAMYFCASSEALGLSNQPQHFGDGTRLSIL.

This clonotype was counted many times. The chain's CDR3 is CASRPEGTVSYEQYF. The CDR3 region has the DNA TGTGCCAGCAGGCCCGAGGGTACAGTCTCCTACGAGCAGTACTTC. V and J are TRBV4-2 and TRBJ2-7; D is possibly TRBD2 (5 bases). Germline CDR1 LGHNA, CDR2 YNFKEQ. There are 15 residues in the CDR3. With 6 bases removed from V and 0 bases from J, the gap between germline ends came to 15 bases.

This clonotype was seen more than once but under ten times. J is TRBJ1-4 and V is TRBV7-2; 11 positions agree with TRBD1. The V and J ends lost 6 bases and 10 bases, in that order; junction bases with no gene match: 10. The CDR3 runs to 15 residues. Germline CDR1 and CDR2: SGHTA and FQGNSA. This CDR3 reads CASRSGQGARGKLFF. The CDR3 nucleotides read TGTGCCAGCAGATCTGGACAGGGGGCGCGAGGAAAACTGTTTTTT.

This rearrangement joins TRBV18 to TRBJ2-1; 11 bases fit TRBD2. Germline V gives CDR1 KGHSH, CDR2 LQKENI. The CDR3 contains 17 residues. The ends lost 0 bases at V and 6 bases at J; junction bases unmatched: 7. The CDR3 DNA sequence: TGTGCCAGCTCACCACCCGGTGTAGCGGGGGGGCCCAATGAGCAGTTCTTC. Translating it yields CASSPPGVAGGPNEQFF.

The rearrangement uses TRBV3-1 and TRBJ2-7, with D maybe TRBD1 (5 bases). Trimming removed 1 base at V and 4 bases at J, with 11 bases between. This CDR3 is built from 14 residues. Germline CDR1 is LGHDT and CDR2 is YNNKEL (reference sequence). CDR3 DNA sequence: TGTGCCAGCAGCCAAGGAGGACGGACATACGAGCAGTACTTC. Translated, it gives CASSQGGRTYEQYF.

This clonotype was detected a few times. As DNA, the CDR3 is TGCGCCAGCAGCTTGTTTGAGGCCGGGGAGCTGTTTTTT. It is translated as CASSLFEAGELFF. The rearrangement joins TRBV5-1 to TRBJ2-2; D unresolved. Trimming left V 1 base short and J 6 bases short, with 7 bases between. Germline assignment: CDR1 SGHRS and CDR2 YFSETQ. This CDR3 has 13 amino acids.

The genes are TRBV27 and TRBJ2-3; no reliable D call. V was clipped by 0 bases and J by 6 bases, with 19 bases between them. Looked up from germline, CDR1 is MNHEY and CDR2 is SMNVEV (reference sequence). This CDR3 spans 17 amino acids. The CDR3 nucleotides are TGTGCCAGCAGTTTATCCCTTTTACGGGCCACCCGGGATACGCAGTATTTT. Protein product: CASSLSLLRATRDTQYF.

This clonotype has just a few counts. The chain combines TRBV29-1 with TRBJ2-5, with D possibly matching TRBD1 (5 bases). The CDR3 runs 11 residues. CDR1 SQVTM and CDR2 ANQGSEA come from the germline V gene. V gave up 7 bases and J gave up 1 base, with 7 bases separating them. The CDR3 nucleotides read TGCAGCGGGGGCTCCCAAGAGACCCAGTACTTC. It is translated as CSGGSQETQYF.

The chain uses TRBV3-1 and TRBJ2-5, with TRBD2 identical over 7 bases. V shed 1 base and J 0 bases; nucleotides not matched to a gene: 5. The CDR3 length is 16 residues. Germline CDR1 is LGHDT and CDR2 is YNNKEL (reference sequence). CDR3 in DNA: TGTGCCAGCAGCCAAGGGGACTACTTCTACCAAGAGACCCAGTACTTC. Its translation is CASSQGDYFYQETQYF.

The sample holds many counts of this clonotype. The chain links TRBV5-1 to TRBJ2-1; D remains unclear. This CDR3 comprises 13 residues. Germline V gives CDR1 SGHRS, CDR2 YFSETQ. Trimming stripped 1 base from V and 5 bases from J, with 7 bases between. The CDR3 nucleotides read TGCGCCAGCAGCTTGTACTATCACAATGAGCAGTTCTTC. Residues: CASSLYYHNEQFF.

This clonotype was seen a handful of times. This chain links TRBV7-2 with TRBJ2-4; D perhaps matches TRBD1 (5 bases). This CDR3 is built from 16 residues. V was trimmed by 1 base and J by 6 bases, leaving 16 bases between them. CDR1 and CDR2 from the germline V gene are SGHTA and FQGNSA. This chain's CDR3 is CASSLDGRVLGNIQYF. In DNA form, the CDR3 reads TGTGCCAGCAGCTTAGATGGCAGGGTTTTGGGAAACATTCAGTACTTC.